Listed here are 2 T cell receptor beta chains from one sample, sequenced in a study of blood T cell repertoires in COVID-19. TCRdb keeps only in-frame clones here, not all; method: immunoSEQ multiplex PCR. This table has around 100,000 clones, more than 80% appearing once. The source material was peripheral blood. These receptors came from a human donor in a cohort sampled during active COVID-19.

The CDR3 loop reads CASSLGMYNEQFF. DNA for the CDR3: TGTGCCAGCAGCTTAGGTATGTACAATGAGCAGTTCTTC. The chain carries TRBV11-2 and TRBJ2-1; no definite D call. The V and J ends lost 1 base and 4 bases respectively, with 5 bases between them. Germline lookup yields CDR1 SGHAT and CDR2 FQNNGV. The CDR3 has 13 residues.

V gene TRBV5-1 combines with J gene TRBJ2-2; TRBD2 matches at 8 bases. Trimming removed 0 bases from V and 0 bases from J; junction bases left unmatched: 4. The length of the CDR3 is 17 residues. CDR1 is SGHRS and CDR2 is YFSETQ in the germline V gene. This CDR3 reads CASSLELAGSNTGELFF. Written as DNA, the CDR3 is TGCGCCAGCAGCTTGGAATTAGCGGGGTCGAACACCGGGGAGCTGTTTTTT.